This TCR beta chain was captured in a study of early T cells in non-severe SARS-CoV-2 infection (dated by TCRdb to the early 2020s). Describing the broader study: Because TCR sequencing was done on bulk RNA from unsorted whole blood, the alpha and beta chains could not be paired. Study-wide findings and limitations: VDJdb matching was skewed toward anti-spike CD8 responses and likely underestimated virus-specific expansions, missing private and CD4 specificities.

A case-control design nested within a healthcare worker cohort in London, UK, was used, with weekly nasopharyngeal swab PCR tests and blood sampling performed. Healthcare workers were recruited between 23 and 31 March 2020, during the week of the UK lockdown, and were followed weekly for up to roughly 15 weeks. This clonotype was observed a few times. Its antigen target is currently unknown. Per-base quality was not reported, and no clone a single base away is much larger than it. The V end gives up 6 bases and the J end 8 bases, leaving 9 bases in the junction not matched to a gene. CDR1 and CDR2, looked up from the germline V gene (reference sequence), are MNHNY and SVGAGI. The CDR3, from cysteine to phenylalanine, totals 13 residues. The only DNA kept is the CDR3, 39 bases in frame from the first base. The library came from 5' RACE. Sequenced on a NextSeq 500. The TCR library protocol attached unique molecular identifiers to individual cDNA molecules to correct for sequencing error and PCR bias. Both TCR alpha and beta chains were sequenced, and tight co-correlation was observed between alpha and beta sequence abundances in each sample. The original pipeline was this. Decombinator V4 was used to perform V gene, J gene and CDR3 annotation of TCR sequences. Expanded TCRs were defined as changing significantly between any two time points under a Poisson model with p below 0.0001. Abundances of TCRs were expressed as counts per million after normalisation to the total number of TCRs sequenced in each sample. TRAV1-2 paired with TRAJ12, TRAJ20 or TRAJ33 defined MAIT TCRs, while TRAV10 paired with TRAJ18 defined iNKT TCRs. VDJdb, accessed on 1 November 2021, was searched for TCRs annotated for CMV, EBV and SARS-CoV-2, and TCRs annotated for more than one antigen were excluded. The raw public reads went through TCRdb reprocessing: fastp at Q25, MiXCR clone calling, in-frame beta chains kept. Rows with a matching CDR3 protein are joined into one entry that keeps the most common DNA and genes. TCRdb, not the authors, supplied the V and J calls. This sample holds 62,000 or so distinct CDR3 sequences; approximately 9% were observed only once. The ten largest clones add up to less than 1.5% of the sample.

The chain couples TRBV6-6 to TRBJ1-2; TRBD1 lines up with 7 middle nucleotides. The TCR sequence derives from an adult who was a healthcare worker with PCR-confirmed SARS-CoV-2 infection or an uninfected control (not recorded which). The source material was whole blood. This receptor carries the CDR3 CASRLDRDYGYTF. The sequence in DNA is TGTGCCAGCAGACTAGACAGGGATTACGGCTACACCTTC.